This TCR beta chain came from a study of cytomegalovirus exposure and HLA in healthy donors. The study, taken as a whole, reports: A few CMV-associated chains were confirmed in vitro to be specific for CMV antigens.

On this clone itself: Its antigen remains unidentified.

Both 60 Vbeta primers and 13 Jbeta primers went into the PCR. Clones were read by immunoSEQ multiplex PCR, and TCRdb kept only the in-frame ones, dropping some. The sample carries 95,000 to 100,000 clones, under 85% recorded once. Sequencing used PBMCs. The receptor was derived from a middle-aged woman in good health and CMV-seronegative.

The DNA of the CDR3 is TGCGCCAGCAGTGGACTAGCGGGGCACAATGAGCAGTTCTTC. This gives the protein CASSGLAGHNEQFF. The chain has TRBV10-2 and TRBJ2-1, with TRBD2 matching over 11 bases. V was pared by 4 bases and J by 5 bases, with 1 base of the junction left unmatched. The CDR3 spans 14 residues. Germline V gives CDR1 WSHSY, CDR2 SAAADI.